Presented here are 9 T cell receptor beta chains from one specimen sequenced in a study of blood T cell repertoires in COVID-19. Sequencing was performed with immunoSEQ multiplex PCR; in TCRdb, only in-frame clones are kept and a portion is missing. This sample has some 250,000 clones, with roughly 89% found just once. The sequenced material came from PBMCs or T cells enriched from blood (not recorded which). Receptors originate from a woman younger than 45 with acute COVID-19.

This clone was recorded a few times. The V gene is TRBV12-3 or TRBV12-4, the J gene TRBJ1-6; D is ambiguous. Trimming took 1 base from V and 10 from J, leaving 8 bases between them. CDR3 size: 13 residues. The DNA for the CDR3 is TGTGCCAGCAGTTTAGTAGGAGGGTCACCCCTCCACTTT. Encoded protein: CASSLVGGSPLHF.

This clone was seen only once. V gene TRBV28 combines with J gene TRBJ1-6; D unclear. Germline CDR1 is MDHEN and CDR2 is SYDVKM. V was trimmed by 6 bases and J by 0 bases, leaving 9 bases between them. The CDR3 covers 15 residues. The CDR3 reads CASSLSSSYNSPLHF. CDR3 DNA sequence: TGTGCCAGCAGCCTGTCGAGCTCCTATAATTCACCCCTCCACTTT.

In its sample, this clone was seen once. This chain links TRBV5-4 with TRBJ2-7, with 9 bases fitting TRBD1. The CDR3 sequence is 13 residues long. CDR1 SGHNT and CDR2 YYREEE come from the germline V gene (reference sequence). Losses at the gene ends were 4 bases for V and 3 bases for J; bases not matched to a gene: 2. CDR3 residues: CASSVDRGYEQYF. The CDR3 DNA follows: TGTGCCAGCAGCGTGGACAGGGGCTACGAGCAGTACTTC. Looking up the rest from reference TRBV5-4 and TRBJ2-7 gives the full variable domain: ETGVTQSPTHLIKTRGQQVTLRCSSQSGHNTVSWYQQALGQGPQFIFQYYREEENGRGNFPPRFSGLQFPNYSSELNVNALELDDSALYLCASSVDRGYEQYFGPGTRLTVT.

CDR3 in amino acids: CASSEEVGNSGNTIYF. The CDR3 DNA reads as TGTGCCAGCAGTGAAGAGGTGGGCAACTCTGGAAACACCATATATTTT. This chain joins TRBV6-1 and TRBJ1-3; no reliable D call. Germline values: CDR1 MNHNS, CDR2 SASEGT. V lost 1 base, J lost 0 bases, and 10 bases lay in between. The CDR3 totals 16 residues.

The chain has TRBV11-2 and TRBJ2-3, with 8 bases fitting TRBD2. The germline V gene has CDR1 SGHAT and CDR2 FQNNGV. This CDR3 comprises 18 residues. J was trimmed by 1 base and V by 3 bases; bases with no gene match: 12. This CDR3 reads CASSFGVAGWGGTDTQYF. Written as DNA, the CDR3 is TGTGCCAGCAGCTTCGGAGTAGCGGGGTGGGGGGGCACAGATACGCAGTATTTT.

The chain uses TRBV10-3 and TRBJ2-3, with 10 bases fitting TRBD1. In germline, CDR1 is ENHRY, CDR2 SYGVKD. The CDR3 has 14 amino acids. V lost 2 bases to trimming and J lost 8 bases; unmatched junction nucleotides: 4. The CDR3 spells CAISEDRGPGTQYF. CDR3 DNA: TGTGCCATCAGTGAGGACAGGGGGCCTGGTACGCAGTATTTT.

This sequence joins TRBV3-1 (or the pseudogene TRBV3-2) and TRBJ2-7; 9 bases are shared with TRBD2. Germline values: CDR1 LGHDT, CDR2 YNNKEL (reference sequence). The ends lost 4 bases at V and 7 bases at J; junction bases unmatched: 17. The CDR3 spans 17 residues. The CDR3 nucleotides are TGTGCCAGCAGCCCCCCGGCTAGCGGGGCTCTCCTAGGGGAGCAGTACTTC. This codes for CASSPPASGALLGEQYF.

Only a few counts were recorded for this clone. CDR3: CASSERPLADGSRGELFF. For the CDR3, the DNA is TGTGCCAGCAGTGAAAGGCCCCTAGCGGATGGGAGTCGCGGGGAGCTGTTTTTT. The chain joins TRBV2 to TRBJ2-2; the match to TRBD2 covers 7 bases. This CDR3 has 18 amino acids. CDR1 and CDR2 from the germline V gene are SNHLY and FYNNEI. The trim removed 2 bases at V and 7 bases at J, leaving 16 bases unmatched.

This sequence joins TRBV2 and TRBJ1-1; D not resolved. The CDR3 contains 13 residues. Trimming pared 0 bases from V and 9 bases from J, leaving 11 bases between. Germline V gene lookup returns CDR1 SNHLY and CDR2 FYNNEI. Here the CDR3 reads CASSEALRVQAFF. The CDR3 DNA reads TGTGCCAGCAGTGAAGCGCTTAGAGTTCAAGCTTTCTTT.